This TCR beta chain appears in the sequencing data of a study of T cells after yellow fever vaccination. Study outcomes and limitations: Weaker in magnitude, the secondary response showed a faster peak on day 5 versus 15. Researchers cautioned that FACS-sorted repertoires could harbor abundant clonotypes contaminating from the bulk population. Overall, a small share of clonotypes was seen in both CD4 and CD8 compartments.

Regarding this clonotype: Its antigen is unknown.

Germline V gives CDR1 SGHRS, CDR2 YFSETQ. This CDR3 is built from 16 residues. Trimming took 4 bases from V and 6 from J; bases not matched to a gene: 10. By 5'RACE template switching, TCR cDNA was produced, with a universal primer site and UMIs added in the process. TCRdb analysed the 5' RACE reads with MiXCR anew, one entry per CDR3 protein. The sample carries 600,000 to 750,000 distinct CDR3 sequences, 12% recorded once. This clonotype was sampled from a man aged 25 to 45 who received the YFV17D yellow fever vaccine. Here the sequenced sample was PBMCs, taken on the day of the yellow fever booster vaccination. This sequence joins TRBV5-1 and TRBJ1-4, with TRBD1 matching over 9 bases. This CDR3 is CASSPRDREFDEKLFF. The CDR3 bases are TGCGCCAGCAGCCCCCGGGACAGGGAATTTGATGAAAAACTGTTTTTT.